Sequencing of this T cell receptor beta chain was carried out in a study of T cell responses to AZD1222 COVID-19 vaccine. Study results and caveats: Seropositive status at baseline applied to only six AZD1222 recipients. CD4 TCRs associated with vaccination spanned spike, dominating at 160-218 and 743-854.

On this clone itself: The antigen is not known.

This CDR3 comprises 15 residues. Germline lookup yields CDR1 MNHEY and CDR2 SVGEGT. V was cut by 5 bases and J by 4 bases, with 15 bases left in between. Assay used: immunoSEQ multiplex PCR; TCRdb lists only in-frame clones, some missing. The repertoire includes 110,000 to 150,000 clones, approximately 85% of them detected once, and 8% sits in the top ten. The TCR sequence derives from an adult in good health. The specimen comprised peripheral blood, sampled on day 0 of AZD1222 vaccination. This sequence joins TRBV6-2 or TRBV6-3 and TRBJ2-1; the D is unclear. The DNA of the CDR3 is TGTGCCAGCAGTACTATAGGGTTTCGATACAATGAGCAGTTCTTC. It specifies CASSTIGFRYNEQFF.